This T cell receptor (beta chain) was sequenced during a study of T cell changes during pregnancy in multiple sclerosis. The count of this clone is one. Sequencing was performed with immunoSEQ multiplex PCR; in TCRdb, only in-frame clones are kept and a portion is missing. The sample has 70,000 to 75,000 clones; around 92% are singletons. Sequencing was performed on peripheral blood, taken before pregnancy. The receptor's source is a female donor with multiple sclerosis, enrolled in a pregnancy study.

The CDR3 loop reads CASRGDRDPYEQYF. For the CDR3, the DNA is TGTGCCAGCAGGGGGGACAGGGATCCCTACGAGCAGTACTTC. The chain joins TRBV21-1 to TRBJ2-7; TRBD1, the table's D call, was not compared with the DNA. TRBV21-1 is labeled a pseudogene. The CDR3 has 14 amino acids.